Listed here are 28 T cell receptor beta chains from one sample, sequenced in a study of blood T cells in healthy people across ages. For the second PCR, which ran for about 6 to 12 cycles, a sample-barcoded 5' primer and a J-beta primer mix were used. In TCRdb, the 5' RACE reads were re-called with MiXCR into one record per CDR3 protein. The table lists 1.5 million to 2 million distinct CDR3 sequences, roughly 30% of them singletons, with 6.5% to 8.5% in the top ten. The sample comprised blood. The receptor source for this set is a young woman in good health.

This chain connects TRBV15 to TRBJ2-3, with no clear D. Trimming removed 3 bases from V and 4 bases from J, with 17 bases in between. The CDR3 has 16 residues. CDR1 is LNHNV and CDR2 is YYDKDF in the germline V gene (reference sequence). The CDR3 region is CATSRPTGPAPDTQYF. CDR3 in DNA: TGTGCCACCAGCAGGCCCACCGGGCCAGCCCCAGATACGCAGTATTTT.

This clonotype has at least ten counts. This chain joins TRBV12-3 or TRBV12-4 and TRBJ1-5; D perhaps matches TRBD1 (5 bases). Between the trimmed V and J ends, which lost 3 bases and 7 bases, there was a span of 10 bases. This CDR3 is built from 13 residues. The CDR3 coding sequence is TGTGCCAGCAGTTTTTTGGGGGACCAGCCCCAGCATTTT. Encoded protein: CASSFLGDQPQHF.

This clonotype was counted only a few times. This sequence joins TRBV7-9 and TRBJ2-1, with 11 bases aligning to TRBD2. The CDR3 contains 13 residues. Germline values: CDR1 SEHNR, CDR2 FQNEAQ (reference sequence). Trimming took 1 base from V and 14 from J; bases not matched to a gene: 4. CDR3 sequence (DNA): TGTGCCAGCAGCTTAGAACTAGCGGGAGTTAAGTTCTTC. Amino acid sequence: CASSLELAGVKFF.

This chain joins TRBV10-3 and TRBJ1-1; possible D gene TRBD1, 6 bases. V dropped 2 bases and J dropped 7 bases, with 11 bases sitting between them. CDR1 and CDR2 (germline): ENHRY, SYGVKD. The CDR3 extends over 13 amino acids. CDR3 in amino acids: CAISETEGDEAFF. As DNA, the CDR3 is TGTGCCATCAGTGAGACAGAGGGGGATGAAGCTTTCTTT.

The V and J genes are TRBV20-1 and TRBJ2-3, with D perhaps matching TRBD2 (6 bases). From germline, CDR1 is DFQATT and CDR2 SNEGSKA (reference sequence). Trimming stripped 0 bases from V and 0 bases from J, with 10 bases between. This CDR3 spans 15 amino acids. CDR3 sequence (DNA): TGCAGTGCTAGAGACGCTAGCGCGAGCACAGATACGCAGTATTTT. This sequence encodes CSARDASASTDTQYF.

This clonotype occurred many times. The CDR3 protein is CASSLGGGNTQYF. As DNA, the CDR3 is TGTGCCAGCAGCTTAGGAGGGGGTAATACGCAGTATTTT. The J gene is TRBJ2-3, the V gene TRBV7-3; perhaps D is TRBD1 or TRBD2 (6 bases each). Germline V gene data show CDR1 as SGHTA and CDR2 as FQGTGA. Trimming cost V 2 bases and J 7 bases, with 10 bases left between them. The CDR3 spans 13 residues.

This clonotype was observed a few times. V usage is TRBV29-1 and J usage is TRBJ1-1, with unresolved D. Trimming removed 1 base at V and 5 bases at J, with 14 bases between. The CDR3 covers 14 residues. Germline CDR1 reads SQVTM; CDR2 reads ANQGSEA. The CDR3 loop reads CSVEVSEGPTEAFF. For the CDR3, the DNA is TGCAGCGTTGAAGTTAGCGAGGGTCCGACTGAAGCTTTCTTT. Together with reference TRBV29-1 and TRBJ1-1, the CDR3 gives the full variable domain: SAVISQKPSRDICQRGTSLTIQCQVDSQVTMMFWYRQQPGQSLTLIATANQGSEATYESGFVIDKFPISRPNLTFSTLTVSNMSPEDSSIYLCSVEVSEGPTEAFFGQGTRLTVV.

This clonotype has at least ten counts. The gene calls are TRBV9 and TRBJ2-7; 14 bases map to TRBD2. This CDR3 comprises 16 residues. Germline lookup yields CDR1 SGDLS and CDR2 YYNGEE. Trimming cost V 7 bases and J 7 bases; bases outside gene matches: 13. This chain's CDR3 is CASGGLAGAEVREQYF. CDR3 sequence (DNA): TGTGCCAGCGGGGGACTAGCGGGAGCGGAAGTGCGGGAGCAGTACTTC.

Many counts were recorded for this clonotype. The V call is TRBV7-9, the J call TRBJ2-1; D gene unclear. There are 10 residues in the CDR3. V was clipped by 8 bases and J by 10 bases, with 9 bases between them. Germline CDR1 and CDR2: SEHNR and FQNEAQ (reference sequence). The CDR3 DNA sequence: TGTGCCAGCGCGATGGGGGAGCAGTTCTTC. As protein: CASAMGEQFF. The whole variable domain, remainder taken from reference TRBV7-9 and TRBJ2-1, is DTGVSQNPRHKITKRGQNVTFRCDPISEHNRLYWYRQTLGQGPEFLTYFQNEAQLEKSRLLSDRFSAERPKGSFSTLEIQRTEQGDSAMYLCASAMGEQFFGPGTRLTVL.

This clonotype was seen only a few times. V usage is TRBV12-3 or TRBV12-4 and J usage is TRBJ1-2, with a weak D call TRBD1 (6 bases). The CDR3 runs 16 residues. V lost 4 bases, J lost 1 base, and 16 bases lay in between. CDR3 sequence (DNA): TGTGCCAGCAGTTCCTTTTCGGGGGCGCTTAACTATGGCTACACCTTC. Residues: CASSSFSGALNYGYTF.

This clonotype has more than one count but fewer than ten. A read error may produce the germline difference seen at one junction end. The V call is TRBV28, the J call TRBJ2-5; D is possibly TRBD2 (5 bases). Per the germline V gene, CDR1 is MDHEN and CDR2 is SYDVKM. This CDR3 contains 12 residues. CDR3 DNA sequence: TGTGCCGGCAGCTTACGGGGTGAGACCCAGTACTTC. It yields the protein CAGSLRGETQYF. Looking up the rest from reference TRBV28 and TRBJ2-5 gives the full variable domain: DVKVTQSSRYLVKRTGEKVFLECVQDMDHENMFWYRQDPGLGLRLIYFSYDVKMKEKGDIPEGYSVSREKKERFSLILESASTNQTSMYLCAGSLRGETQYFGPGTRLLVL.

The rearrangement uses TRBV7-6 and TRBJ2-6, with 11 nucleotides matching TRBD1. Germline CDR1 reads SGHVS; CDR2 reads FNYEAQ. After removal of 3 bases from V and 0 bases from J, the junction contained 16 bases not matched to a gene. There are 22 residues in the CDR3. CDR3 DNA sequence: TGTGCCAGCAGCTTTCATGGGGGACAGGGGGTAACTTCTAGCTCTGGGGCCAACGTCCTGACTTTC. This gives the protein CASSFHGGQGVTSSSGANVLTF.

This clonotype was counted a few times. This rearrangement joins TRBV19 to TRBJ1-2; weak D call: TRBD1 (6 bases). V lost 5 bases and J 6 bases, leaving 13 bases between the germline ends. Per germline, CDR1 LNHDA and CDR2 SQIVND (reference sequence). The CDR3 loop spans 13 amino acids. The CDR3 sequence: CASSDAGVDGYTF. The CDR3, as DNA: TGTGCCAGTAGTGACGCAGGGGTTGATGGCTACACCTTC.

This clonotype was seen repeatedly, ten times or more. CDR3 sequence (DNA): TGTGCCAGCAGCTCAGTACAGGGCTACGAGCAGTACTTC. This codes for CASSSVQGYEQYF. J is TRBJ2-7 and V is TRBV7-2; D possibly corresponds to TRBD1 (6 bases). Between the trimmed V and J ends, which lost 4 bases and 3 bases, there was a span of 10 bases. Germline-derived CDR1 and CDR2 are SGHTA and FQGNSA. CDR3 length equals 13 residues.

On this clonotype: The junction does not match germline at one end; this may be a read error. V gene TRBV7-2 combines with J gene TRBJ2-2; 8 nucleotides match TRBD2. CDR1 and CDR2 (germline): SGHTA, FQGNSA. This CDR3 is 16 amino acids long. For the CDR3, the DNA is TGTGCTAGCAGCTTCGGCGCGGGGGGATTGGCCGGGGAGCTGTTTTTT. It translates to CASSFGAGGLAGELFF.

This clonotype was observed a few times. The genes are TRBV20-1 and TRBJ2-1; 11 bases line up with TRBD1. The CDR3 loop spans 15 amino acids. The V gene end was trimmed by 0 bases and the J gene end by 4 bases; junction bases not matched to a gene: 2. Germline CDR1 DFQATT, CDR2 SNEGSKA (reference sequence). CDR3 residues: CSAREGTGGYNEQFF. CDR3 nucleotides: TGCAGTGCTAGAGAGGGGACAGGGGGGTACAATGAGCAGTTCTTC.

This clonotype occurred a few times. The rearrangement joins TRBV11-2 to TRBJ2-1; D is possibly TRBD1 or TRBD2 (6 bases each). V was shortened by 3 bases and J by 6 bases, with 12 bases between the two germline ends. Looked up from germline, CDR1 is SGHAT and CDR2 is FQNNGV. The CDR3 consists of 14 residues. Here the CDR3 reads CASSFRGTSNEQFF. The CDR3 nucleotides are TGTGCCAGCAGCTTTAGGGGGACTTCCAATGAGCAGTTCTTC.

In its sample, this clonotype was seen a few times. The chain joins TRBV20-1 to TRBJ1-6; weak D call: TRBD1 (5 bases). Germline CDR1 and CDR2: DFQATT and SNEGSKA (reference sequence). Between the trimmed V and J ends, which lost 3 bases and 0 bases, there was a span of 6 bases. There are 14 residues in the CDR3. CDR3 DNA sequence: TGCAGTGCTAGCGGGGCCTCCTATAATTCACCCCTCCACTTT. Amino acid sequence: CSASGASYNSPLHF.

This clonotype was seen only a few times. The chain carries TRBV20-1 and TRBJ1-2; D possibly corresponds to TRBD1 (5 bases). V lost 0 bases and J lost 2, with 13 bases in between. Germline CDR1 and CDR2: DFQATT and SNEGSKA (reference sequence). There are 15 residues in the CDR3. The CDR3 bases are TGCAGTGCTAGAGACACGACAGTTAGAAACTATGGCTACACCTTC. Translated: CSARDTTVRNYGYTF.

The V and J genes are TRBV30 and TRBJ1-1; D not resolved. Germline V gene sequence: CDR1 GTSNPN, CDR2 SVGIG (reference sequence). The CDR3 is made up of 13 amino acids. V lost 2 bases, J lost 1 base, and 8 bases lay in between. The DNA of the CDR3 is TGTGCCTGGAGTAAGTACCGGAACACTGAAGCTTTCTTT. As protein: CAWSKYRNTEAFF.

The chain recombines TRBV2 with TRBJ2-7; no definite D call. Germline loops: CDR1 SNHLY, CDR2 FYNNEI. This CDR3 is built from 15 residues. Between the trimmed V and J ends, which lost 1 base and 7 bases, there was a span of 17 bases. For the CDR3, the DNA is TGTGCCAGCAGTGAAGTCGGAGTCCTATCGGGTGAGCAGTACTTC. This encodes CASSEVGVLSGEQYF.

This chain connects TRBV6-6 to TRBJ1-1, with 7 nucleotides matching TRBD1. The V gene's germline CDR1 is MNHNY and CDR2 SVGAGI (reference sequence). This CDR3 region has 15 residues. V was pared by 6 bases and J by 10 bases, with 17 bases of the junction left unmatched. CDR3 in DNA: TGTGCCAGCAGCCCAACCTCGGGACAGCGCCTGCGAGCTTTCTTT. Residues: CASSPTSGQRLRAFF.

J is TRBJ1-6 and V is TRBV7-9, with D possibly matching TRBD1 (5 bases). The germline V and J ends were trimmed by 1 base and 14 bases, with 15 bases remaining between them. The germline CDR1 and CDR2 sequences are SEHNR and FQNEAQ (reference sequence). The CDR3 covers 14 residues. DNA for the CDR3: TGTGCCAGCAGCTTAGGTGAGGGGCCGGAGGCCCTCCACTTT. It yields the protein CASSLGEGPEALHF.

There are many counts of this clonotype. This rearrangement joins TRBV20-1 to TRBJ2-1; 8 bases line up with TRBD2. Per germline, CDR1 DFQATT and CDR2 SNEGSKA (reference sequence). The CDR3 spans 16 residues. V was pared by 3 bases and J by 1 base, with 8 bases of the junction left unmatched. The CDR3 coding sequence is TGCAGTGCTAGGGCCCGCCCGGGGGGGTCCTACAATGAGCAGTTCTTC. Its protein product is CSARARPGGSYNEQFF.

This clonotype was found many times. The CDR3 spells CATRGAGIGYEQFF. The CDR3 DNA reads TGTGCCACGAGAGGGGCAGGGATTGGGTATGAGCAGTTCTTC. The J gene is TRBJ2-1, the V gene TRBV27; D is perhaps TRBD1 or TRBD2 (5 bases each). V dropped 10 bases and J dropped 8 bases, with 21 bases sitting between them. This CDR3 comprises 14 residues. Per the germline V gene, CDR1 is MNHEY and CDR2 is SMNVEV (reference sequence).

This clonotype was seen at least ten times. V and J are TRBV6-2 or TRBV6-3 and TRBJ2-4; 9 bases fit TRBD2. Unmatched junction bases numbered 8, after V lost 7 bases and J lost 1 base. Germline V CDR1 and CDR2: MNHEY, SVGEGT. The CDR3 covers 16 residues. The CDR3 DNA sequence: TGTGCCAGCACCGCTAGCGGGAACGTGGCCAAAAACATTCAGTACTTC. Residues: CASTASGNVAKNIQYF.

This clonotype was seen only a few times. This chain links TRBV5-1 with TRBJ2-1; 8 nucleotides agree with TRBD1. Germline values: CDR1 SGHRS, CDR2 YFSETQ. The CDR3 has 15 amino acids. Losses at the gene ends were 4 bases for V and 6 bases for J; bases not matched to a gene: 9. For the CDR3, the DNA is TGCGCCAGCAGCACAGTGACAGGGGCGGTCAATGAGCAGTTCTTC. The encoded protein is CASSTVTGAVNEQFF. Full variable domain (missing parts from reference TRBV5-1 and TRBJ2-1): KAGVTQTPRYLIKTRGQQVTLSCSPISGHRSVSWYQQTPGQGLQFLFEYFSETQRNKGNFPGRFSGRQFSNSRSEMNVSTLELGDSALYLCASSTVTGAVNEQFFGPGTRLTVL.

In the case of this clonotype: Germline and junction disagree at one end, which may indicate a read error. The genes are TRBV6-2 or TRBV6-3 and TRBJ1-5; tentatively, D is TRBD1 (6 bases). This CDR3 is built from 15 residues. Germline V gives CDR1 MNHEY, CDR2 SVGEGT. The CDR3 region has the DNA TGTGCCAACAGTTTGGCAGGGGCGGGTATGGAGCCCCAGCATTTT. This translates into CANSLAGAGMEPQHF.